These 17 T cell receptor beta chains originate from one sample sequenced in a study of radiotherapy plus CTLA-4 blockade in lung cancer. Assay: immunoSEQ multiplex PCR; the TCRdb copy retains only in-frame clones and omits some. Of about 62,000 clones listed, roughly 76% were seen once; the top ten hold around 3%. Specimen: peripheral blood, collected from a patient treated with radiotherapy plus ipilimumab. These TCRs come from a human donor with non-small cell lung cancer who had a complete response to radiotherapy plus ipilimumab.

This chain joins TRBV6-1 and TRBJ2-6; 8 nucleotides match TRBD1. The V and J ends lost 6 bases and 1 base, in that order; junction bases with no gene match: 2. The CDR3 length is 15 residues. The germline V gene has CDR1 MNHNS and CDR2 SASEGT. The DNA of the CDR3 is TGTGCCAGCAGGCAGGGGGCATCTGGGGCCAACGTCCTGACTTTC. Amino acids: CASRQGASGANVLTF.

This chain's CDR3 is CASSLSQRYHSNTGELFF. The CDR3 DNA sequence: TGTGCCAGCAGTTTATCCCAGCGCTACCATTCGAACACCGGGGAGCTGTTTTTT. The chain carries TRBV27 and TRBJ2-2; D gene uncertain. The ends were cut back, 0 bases at V and 0 bases at J, with 14 bases in the middle. The germline gives CDR1 MNHEY, CDR2 SMNVEV (reference sequence). The CDR3 runs 18 residues.

The chain has TRBV19 and TRBJ1-1; D is undetermined. The CDR3 sequence is 11 residues long. The germline V gene encodes CDR1 LNHDA and CDR2 SQIVND (reference sequence). Trimming removed 9 bases from V and 3 bases from J, with 8 bases in between. The CDR3 is CASGQDTEAFF. In nucleotides, the CDR3 is TGTGCCAGCGGCCAGGACACTGAAGCTTTCTTT.

This clone was counted only a few times. V and J are TRBV28 and TRBJ1-2; D is perhaps TRBD1 (6 bases). Trimming took off 8 bases at V and 6 bases at J, with 13 bases between the two ends. Germline-derived CDR1 and CDR2 are MDHEN and SYDVKM. CDR3 size: 12 residues. This chain's CDR3 is CASYTGTDGYTF. The DNA for the CDR3 is TGTGCCAGCTATACAGGGACGGATGGCTACACCTTC.

CDR3 coding DNA: TGTGCCAGCACCCCGACAGGGGGCCGGCAAGAGACCCAGTACTTC. Translation gives CASTPTGGRQETQYF. The gene calls are TRBV6-5 and TRBJ2-5; TRBD1 matches at 10 bases. V gave up 7 bases and J gave up 2 bases; unmatched junction bases: 7. Germline V gene sequence: CDR1 MNHEY, CDR2 SVGAGI. The CDR3 spans 15 residues.

This rearrangement joins TRBV5-1 to TRBJ2-3; perhaps TRBD1 as D (5 bases). The germline V gene has CDR1 SGHRS and CDR2 YFSETQ. CDR3 size: 17 residues. Trimming left V 0 bases short and J 0 bases short, with 14 bases between. The chain's CDR3 is CASSLGRQITSTDTQYF. CDR3 bases: TGCGCCAGCAGCTTGGGGCGACAGATTACTAGCACAGATACGCAGTATTTT.

V is TRBV6-6 and J is TRBJ1-1; D is undetermined. V was trimmed by 4 bases and J by 6 bases, leaving 12 bases between them. The CDR3 has 13 residues. Germline V lookup: CDR1 MNHNY, CDR2 SVGAGI (reference sequence). The CDR3 loop is CASSSFGRAEAFF. CDR3 sequence (DNA): TGTGCCAGCAGTTCTTTCGGGCGGGCTGAAGCTTTCTTT.

V usage is TRBV19 and J usage is TRBJ1-5, with D unclear. The CDR3 loop spans 14 amino acids. Trimming pared 10 bases from V and 9 bases from J, leaving 22 bases between. Germline-derived CDR1 and CDR2 are LNHDA and SQIVND (reference sequence). In DNA form, the CDR3 reads TGTGCCACCCTAGGCAGAGGAGGGATTGGGCCCCAGCATTTT. Translating gives CATLGRGGIGPQHF.

This clone was found once. The rearrangement joins TRBV6-4 to TRBJ2-1; 10 bases map to TRBD1. The CDR3 consists of 15 residues. From germline, CDR1 is MRHNA and CDR2 SNTAGT. J lost 3 bases, V lost 7 bases, and 6 bases had no gene match. CDR3 nucleotides: TGTGCCAGCAAACTAGACAGGGGGCTCTACAATGAGCAGTTCTTC. Translation: CASKLDRGLYNEQFF.

The chain couples TRBV2 to TRBJ1-2, with 7 bases lining up with TRBD1. The germline V gene has CDR1 SNHLY and CDR2 FYNNEI. The CDR3 spans 13 residues. The V and J ends lost 6 bases and 7 bases, in that order; junction bases with no gene match: 8. Here the CDR3 reads CASSLLGQAGYTF. CDR3 DNA sequence: TGTGCCAGCAGCCTATTAGGACAGGCTGGCTACACCTTC.

This clone has a single count. The V call is TRBV7-6, the J call TRBJ2-7; TRBD2 might be the D (5 bases). Germline V gene lookup returns CDR1 SGHVS and CDR2 FNYEAQ. With 1 base removed from V and 6 bases from J, the gap between germline ends came to 13 bases. The CDR3 is made up of 14 amino acids. Here the CDR3 DNA reads TGTGCCAGCAGCTTAGGTCCTAGCTCGCCCGAGCAGTACTTC. It is translated as CASSLGPSSPEQYF.

By sample fraction, this clone is medium-sized. The CDR3, as DNA: TGTGCCAGCAGTTACCAACAGGGAACCGGGGAGCTGTTTTTT. It is translated as CASSYQQGTGELFF. The chain carries TRBV6-5 and TRBJ2-2; weak D call: TRBD1 (6 bases). V was shortened by 2 bases and J by 5 bases, with 9 bases between the two germline ends. Germline lookup yields CDR1 MNHEY and CDR2 SVGAGI. This CDR3 spans 14 amino acids.

This clone was recorded only once. The chain links TRBV5-4 to TRBJ2-7; 9 nucleotides agree with TRBD2. The germline V gene has CDR1 SGHNT and CDR2 YYREEE (reference sequence). V shed 3 bases, J shed 1 base, and the junction held 8 bases outside the gene matches. CDR3 length: 16 amino acids. CDR3 sequence: CASSSYSTSGSYEQYF. The CDR3 bases are TGTGCCAGCAGCTCGTATTCGACTAGCGGTTCCTACGAGCAGTACTTC. Supplemented by reference TRBV5-4 and TRBJ2-7, the full variable domain reads ETGVTQSPTHLIKTRGQQVTLRCSSQSGHNTVSWYQQALGQGPQFIFQYYREEENGRGNFPPRFSGLQFPNYSSELNVNALELDDSALYLCASSSYSTSGSYEQYFGPGTRLTVT.

This chain joins TRBV30 and TRBJ1-5; D gene uncertain. The CDR3 has 13 residues. Between the trimmed V and J ends, which lost 0 bases and 3 bases, there was a span of 6 bases. Germline V gene sequence: CDR1 GTSNPN, CDR2 SVGIG (reference sequence). The CDR3 DNA reads as TGTGCCTGGAGTGTACAGCCCAATCAGCCCCAGCATTTT. This gives the protein CAWSVQPNQPQHF.

J is TRBJ1-2 and V is TRBV5-1, with TRBD1 matching 8 bases. The trim removed 4 bases at V and 6 bases at J, leaving 14 bases unmatched. Looked up from germline, CDR1 is SGHRS and CDR2 is YFSETQ. The CDR3 is 16 residues long. In DNA, the CDR3 is TGCGCCAGCAGCCTAAGAACGACAGGGGAAAGGGATGGCTACACCTTC. This sequence encodes CASSLRTTGERDGYTF.

The V and J genes are TRBV15 and TRBJ2-6; D possibly corresponds to TRBD1 (6 bases). The ends were cut back, 1 base at V and 1 base at J, with 8 bases in the middle. This CDR3 contains 16 residues. Germline V gene data show CDR1 as LNHNV and CDR2 as YYDKDF (reference sequence). For the CDR3, the DNA is TGTGCCACCAGCAGAGGTACAGGGTCTGGGGCCAACGTCCTGACTTTC. Residues: CATSRGTGSGANVLTF.

The chain is built from TRBV7-9 and TRBJ1-2, with 7 bases that match TRBD1. The CDR3 is 16 residues long. Germline values: CDR1 SEHNR, CDR2 FQNEAQ (reference sequence). Trimming at V came to 5 bases and at J to 8 bases, leaving 17 bases not matched to a gene. The CDR3 DNA is TGTGCCAGCAGCCCAACCGGGACAGTGGGGGTGAACGGCTACACCTTC. Residues: CASSPTGTVGVNGYTF.